A selection of T cell receptor beta chains follows, all from one sample in a study of beta chain features in type 1 diabetes. TCRdb keeps only in-frame clones here, not all; method: immunoSEQ multiplex PCR. The sample includes 250,000 to 400,000 clones, about 15% of them seen just once. Sequenced input: central memory CD4+ T cells from blood. These receptor sequences come from a man aged 30 to 39 in good health. CDR3s include the opening cysteine and the closing phenylalanine or tryptophan. D genes are given only for firm matches. Rows give clone size only sometimes, using once, few, many, or a class for an expanded clone.

abundance | j_gene | v_gene | d_gene | CDR3nt | CDR3aa
. | TRBJ2-3 | TRBV5-4 | . | TGTGCCAGCAGCCTTGGGACCGCGGTTGCGGATACGCAGTATTTT | CASSLGTAVADTQYF
few | TRBJ2-4 | TRBV5-4 | . | TGTGCCAGCAGCTTGATGGGGACCAAAAACATTCAGTACTTC | CASSLMGTKNIQYF
. | TRBJ2-3 | TRBV5-1 | . | TGCGCCAGCAGCTTGGAATCAGGGGATACGCAGTATTTT | CASSLESGDTQYF
many | TRBJ1-4 | TRBV18 | . | TGTGCCAGCTCACCGGGAGCAACTAATGAAAAACTGTTTTTT | CASSPGATNEKLFF
few | TRBJ2-1 | TRBV5-1 | . | TGCGCCAGCAGCTTCGGGACGGATTCCTACAATGAGCAGTTCTTC | CASSFGTDSYNEQFF
. | TRBJ2-3 | TRBV11-2 | . | TGTGCCAGCAACTACGACACAGATACGCAGTATTTT | CASNYDTDTQYF
. | TRBJ1-5 | TRBV19 | TRBD1 | TGTGCCAGTAGTGACAGGGCCTATCAGCCCCAGCATTTT | CASSDRAYQPQHF
few | TRBJ1-2 | TRBV15 | . | TGTGCCACCAGCACAGGGGCCAACTATGGCTACACCTTC | CATSTGANYGYTF
many | TRBJ1-2 | TRBV4-3 | . | TGCGCCAGCAGCCAAGCCTACAACAGGGTAACCTATGGCTACACCTTC | CASSQAYNRVTYGYTF
few | TRBJ2-7 | TRBV7-2 | TRBD2 | TGTGCCAGCAGCTTAGTAGCGGGAGGATACGAGCAGTACTTC | CASSLVAGGYEQYF
few | TRBJ2-1 | TRBV7-2 | . | TGTGCCAGCAGCGCCCAACAGGTGGATGAGCAGTTCTTC | CASSAQQVDEQFF
few | TRBJ1-6 | TRBV5-4 | . | TGTGCCAGCAGCAGCAAGGGGATGTCACCCCTCCACTTT | CASSSKGMSPLHF
few | TRBJ1-3 | TRBV25-1 | . | TGTGCCAGCAGTGAATTTAAGGGGTCTGGAAACACCATATATTTT | CASSEFKGSGNTIYF
many | TRBJ1-5 | TRBV14 | . | TGTGCCAGCAGCCCCTGGGGGTCGGGGCCCCAGCATTTT | CASSPWGSGPQHF
. | TRBJ1-1 | TRBV5-1 | TRBD1 | TGCGCCAGCAGGCTTAGGACAGGGGAGAACACTGAAGCTTTCTTT | CASRLRTGENTEAFF
. | TRBJ1-6 | TRBV2 | TRBD1 | TGTGCCAGCAGTGACAGGGGGCCGTCCTATAATTCACCCCTCCACTTT | CASSDRGPSYNSPLHF
. | TRBJ2-5 | TRBV4-3 | . | TGCGCCAGCAGCTTAGAAGGGGGAGAGACCCAGTACTTC | CASSLEGGETQYF
few | TRBJ1-1 | TRBV30 | TRBD1 | TGTGCCTGGAGACGACAGGGGAACACTGAAGCTTTCTTT | CAWRRQGNTEAFF
few | TRBJ2-7 | TRBV6-1 | . | TGTGCCAGCAGTTTCGGGGCCTACGAGCAGTACTTC | CASSFGAYEQYF
. | TRBJ1-3 | TRBV15 | TRBD1 | TGTGCCACCAGCAATGACAGGGGGCATGGAAACACCATATATTTT | CATSNDRGHGNTIYF
. | TRBJ2-5 | TRBV11-3 | TRBD2 | TGTGCCAGCAGCCCCGGGGGGGAGGCCCAGTACTTC | CASSPGGEAQYF
few | TRBJ1-5 | TRBV6-1 | . | TGTGCCAGCAGTGAATGGGGGAATCAGCCCCAGCATTTT | CASSEWGNQPQHF
. | TRBJ2-2 | TRBV7-2 | . | TGTGCCAGCAGCTCCCTAGGTGACACCGGGGAGCTGTTTTTT | CASSSLGDTGELFF
few | TRBJ2-5 | TRBV30 | TRBD1 | TGTGCCTGGAGCAGTCGCGGAACAGGGGTGGAGACCCAGTACTTC | CAWSSRGTGVETQYF
. | TRBJ1-2 | TRBV7-8 | TRBD1 | TGTGCCAGCAGCTTTCAGACAGGGTGGTACACCTTC | CASSFQTGWYTF
few | TRBJ1-3 | TRBV29-1 | . | TGCAGCGTGAAAGGACAGACAGACTCTGGAAACACCATATATTTT | CSVKGQTDSGNTIYF
few | TRBJ2-4 | TRBV29-1 | TRBD2 | TGCAGCGCACGAACTAGCGGGAGTGTGGGAGACATTCAGTACTTC | CSARTSGSVGDIQYF
. | TRBJ1-5 | TRBV7-2 | . | TGTGCCAGCTCCCGCGGGCGATATAGCAATCAGCCCCAGCATTTT | CASSRGRYSNQPQHF
. | TRBJ2-1 | TRBV6-1 | . | TGTGCCAGCAGTGTTTCCCAGGGGAGCTCCTACAATGAGCAGTTCTTC | CASSVSQGSSYNEQFF
. | TRBJ1-5 | TRBV6-5 | . | TGTGCCAGCGGAAAGGGGGGCAATCAGCCCCAGCATTTT | CASGKGGNQPQHF
few | TRBJ2-7 | TRBV9 | . | TGTGCCAGCAGCGTAGGTGAGGGGGGCTCGCACTACGAGCAGTACTTC | CASSVGEGGSHYEQYF
few | TRBJ2-5 | TRBV19 | . | TGTGCCAGTAGTCAACCACCAGGGGTGACCCAGTACTTC | CASSQPPGVTQYF
many | TRBJ2-6 | TRBV14 | . | TGTGCCAGCAGCCAAGAGTTGGGTGCCGGGGCCAACGTCCTGACTTTC | CASSQELGAGANVLTF
few | TRBJ2-2 | TRBV29-1 | TRBD2 | TGCAGCGTTCGGCTAACGGGAGGGCCGAACGGGGAGCTGTTTTTT | CSVRLTGGPNGELFF
. | TRBJ2-5 | TRBV5-4 | . | TGTGCCAGCAGCTTATATCGAAGGTACCAAGAGACCCAGTACTTC | CASSLYRRYQETQYF
. | TRBJ1-1 | TRBV27 | TRBD1 | TGTGCCAGCAGTAGGAGACAGGGGGCTGAAGCTTTCTTT | CASSRRQGAEAFF
few | TRBJ1-1 | TRBV9 | . | TGTGCCAGCAGCGTAGGCGGGGAAATTCAGAACACTGAAGCTTTCTTT | CASSVGGEIQNTEAFF